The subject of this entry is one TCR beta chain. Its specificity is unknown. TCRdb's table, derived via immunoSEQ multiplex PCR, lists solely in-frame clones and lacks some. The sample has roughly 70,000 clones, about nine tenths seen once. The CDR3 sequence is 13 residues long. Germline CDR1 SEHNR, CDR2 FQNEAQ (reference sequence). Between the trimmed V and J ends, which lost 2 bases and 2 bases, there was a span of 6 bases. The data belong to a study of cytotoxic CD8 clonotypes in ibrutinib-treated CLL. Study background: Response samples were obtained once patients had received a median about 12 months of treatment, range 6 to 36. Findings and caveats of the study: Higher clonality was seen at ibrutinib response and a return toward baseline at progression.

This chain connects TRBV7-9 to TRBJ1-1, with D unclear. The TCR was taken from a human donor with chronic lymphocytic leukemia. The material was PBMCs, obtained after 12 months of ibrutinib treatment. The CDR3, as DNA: TGTGCCAGCAGCTTAACAACTAACACTGAAGCTTTCTTT. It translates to CASSLTTNTEAFF.